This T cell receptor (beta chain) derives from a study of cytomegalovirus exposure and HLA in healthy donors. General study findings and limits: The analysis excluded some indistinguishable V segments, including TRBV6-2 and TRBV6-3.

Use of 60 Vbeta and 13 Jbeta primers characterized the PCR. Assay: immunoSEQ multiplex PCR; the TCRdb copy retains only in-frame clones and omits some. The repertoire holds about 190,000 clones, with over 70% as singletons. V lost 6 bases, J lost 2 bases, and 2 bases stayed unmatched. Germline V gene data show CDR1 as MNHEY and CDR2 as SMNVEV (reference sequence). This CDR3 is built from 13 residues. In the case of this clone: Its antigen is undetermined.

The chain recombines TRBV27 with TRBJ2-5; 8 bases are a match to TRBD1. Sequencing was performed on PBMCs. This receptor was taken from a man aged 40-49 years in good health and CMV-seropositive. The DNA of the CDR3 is TGTGCCAGCAGGCACAGGGGGCAAGAGACCCAGTACTTC. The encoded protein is CASRHRGQETQYF.